This T cell receptor beta chain stems from a study of shared clonotypes between healthy human individuals. Study overall: The study used three CD4 naive, three CD4 memory, two CD8 naive and one CD8 memory plate per donor.

TCRdb's table, derived via immunoSEQ multiplex PCR, lists solely in-frame clones and lacks some. The table lists roughly 1 million clones, approximately 80% of them singletons, with more than 0.45% in the top ten. Findings of the study overall: A few donors had around 5.2% of their naive CD4 clonotypes in common. Among the subsets, naive ones generally showed larger estimated richness than memory ones.

With respect to this clone: Its matching antigen is unknown.

The germline V gene has CDR1 MNHNS and CDR2 SASEGT. This CDR3 region has 12 residues. The V and J ends lost 8 bases and 1 base respectively, with 9 bases between them. The genes are TRBV6-1 and TRBJ2-7; tentatively, D is TRBD1 (6 bases). Sequenced: memory CD4+ T cells from PBMCs. The subset denotes: CD45RA-negative fraction. This TCR was sampled from a man between 18 and 29 years old in good health. Some clones in this sample may be carry-over from other donors' samples. This CDR3 is CASERGSYEQYF. The CDR3 DNA is TGTGCCAGCGAGAGGGGGTCCTACGAGCAGTACTTC.